This T cell receptor (beta chain) was documented in a study of T cell responses to AZD1222 COVID-19 vaccine. Study outcomes and limitations: Spike was spanned by vaccine-associated CD4 TCRs, with dominance at 160-218 and 743-854. At baseline, seropositivity was found in only six or seven AZD1222 recipients. Donors skewed white British and female; clonal diversity was possibly underestimated.

TCRdb's table, derived via immunoSEQ multiplex PCR, lists solely in-frame clones and lacks some. The data contain about 150,000 clones, roughly 90% of them singletons. Note on this clone: The antigen remains unidentified.

CDR3 length: 15 residues. CDR1 and CDR2 from the germline V gene are SGDLS and YYNGEE. Trimming shortened V by 0 bases and J by 0 bases, and 9 bases separated the two germline ends. The rearrangement joins TRBV9 to TRBJ1-2; D gene unclear. This specimen was peripheral blood, taken 28 days after the second AZD1222 dose. The TCR comes from an adult who received the AZD1222 COVID-19 vaccine. The CDR3 DNA is TGTGCCAGCAGCGTAGGGCCAGCCCCTAACTATGGCTACACCTTC. This codes for CASSVGPAPNYGYTF.